A selection of T cell receptor beta chains follows, all from one sample in a study of cytomegalovirus exposure and HLA in healthy donors. Produced via immunoSEQ multiplex PCR; TCRdb's table is partial and in-frame only. Of approximately 170,000 clones in the sample, about 85% were seen once. The sample comprised PBMCs. These receptors came from a man aged 25-40 years in good health and CMV-seropositive. CDR3s include the opening cysteine and the closing phenylalanine or tryptophan. The D gene is left open where the match is weak. Some rows mark clone size as missing; the rest say once, few, many or name a class of expanded clone.

J,size,V,D,CDR3,DNA
TRBJ2-7,-,TRBV30,TRBD1,CAWSRKGTGDPYEQYF,TGTGCCTGGAGCCGTAAGGGGACAGGGGACCCCTACGAGCAGTACTTC
TRBJ2-3,once,TRBV7-9,TRBD2,CASSEGTSGDTQYF,TGTGCCAGCAGCGAAGGGACTAGCGGGGATACGCAGTATTTT
TRBJ2-5,-,TRBV9,-,CASSVAQGGMETQYF,TGTGCCAGCAGCGTAGCCCAGGGAGGTATGGAGACCCAGTACTTC
TRBJ2-3,-,TRBV9,TRBD2,CASSVEAGSTDTQYF,TGTGCCAGCAGCGTAGAAGCGGGGAGCACAGATACGCAGTATTTT
TRBJ2-3,-,TRBV21-1,-,CASSLGQHCTDTQYF,TGTGCCAGCAGCCTTGGACAGCACTGCACAGATACGCAGTATTTT
TRBJ1-1,-,TRBV6-1,TRBD1,CASTAGTGDQEAFF,TGTGCCAGCACAGCCGGGACAGGGGACCAGGAAGCTTTCTTT
TRBJ1-1,-,TRBV11-2,-,CASLQRTEAFF,TGTGCCAGCCTCCAACGGACTGAAGCTTTCTTT
TRBJ2-7,-,TRBV27,-,CASSSEGSGTYEQYF,TGTGCCAGCAGTTCGGAGGGGTCCGGAACCTACGAGCAGTACTTC
TRBJ2-5,-,TRBV4-1,-,CASSPGYQETQYF,TGCGCCAGCAGCCCCGGGTACCAAGAGACCCAGTACTTC
TRBJ2-7,-,TRBV11-2,TRBD2,CASSRTSLAYF,TGTGCCAGCAGCCGGACTAGCTTGGCGTACTTC
TRBJ1-2,-,TRBV27,-,CASSNRGYGYTF,TGTGCCAGCAGTAATAGAGGGTATGGCTACACCTTC
TRBJ1-1,-,TRBV14,-,CASSHRVGTEAFF,TGTGCCAGCAGCCACAGGGTCGGCACTGAAGCTTTCTTT
TRBJ2-1,-,TRBV10-3,TRBD2,CAISESTSGGQFNEQFF,TGTGCCATCAGTGAGTCTACTAGCGGGGGGCAGTTCAATGAGCAGTTCTTC
TRBJ1-5,-,TRBV7-2,TRBD1,CASSSRTGDQPQHF,TGTGCCAGCAGCTCCCGGACAGGGGATCAGCCCCAGCATTTT
TRBJ2-1,-,TRBV19,-,CAPSPRRGSSYNEQFF,TGTGCCCCGTCCCCTCGGAGAGGTAGCTCCTACAATGAGCAGTTCTTC
TRBJ2-2,-,TRBV11-2,TRBD2,CASSFGSGANTGELFF,TGTGCCAGCAGCTTCGGTAGCGGGGCGAACACCGGGGAGCTGTTTTTT
TRBJ2-2,-,TRBV19,TRBD2,CASSIAGGYTGELFF,TGTGCCAGTAGCATAGCGGGGGGATACACCGGGGAGCTGTTTTTT
TRBJ2-7,-,TRBV11-1,-,CASSLRGGNTYEQYF,TGTGCCAGCAGCTTAAGGGGCGGGAATACCTACGAGCAGTACTTC
TRBJ2-2,-,TRBV5-6,-,CASSWGSADTGELFF,TGTGCCAGCAGCTGGGGCTCAGCAGATACCGGGGAGCTGTTTTTT
TRBJ2-7,-,TRBV25-1,TRBD1,CASTWGQGADEQYF,TGTGCCAGCACCTGGGGACAGGGGGCCGACGAGCAGTACTTC
TRBJ1-3,-,TRBV6-5,-,CASSYTAGDSGNTIYF,TGTGCCAGCAGTTATACGGCCGGAGACTCTGGAAACACCATATATTTT
TRBJ2-7,-,TRBV28,TRBD2,CASSCYSGGGTYEQYF,TGTGCCAGCAGCTGTTATAGCGGGGGGGGGACCTACGAGCAGTACTTC
TRBJ2-5,-,TRBV18,-,CASSPPARTEETQYF,TGTGCCAGCTCACCACCTGCTAGAACGGAGGAGACCCAGTACTTC
TRBJ2-2,-,TRBV5-1,TRBD1,CASSLLTGGTGELFF,TGCGCCAGCAGCTTACTGACAGGGGGCACCGGGGAGCTGTTTTTT
TRBJ2-7,-,TRBV6-6,-,CASSYDSDPRREQYF,TGTGCCAGCAGTTATGACAGCGACCCTCGGCGGGAGCAGTACTTC
TRBJ2-7,-,TRBV28,-,CASRQTGYRVYEQYF,TGTGCCAGCAGACAAACAGGGTATAGGGTCTACGAGCAGTACTTC
TRBJ2-7,-,TRBV6-1,-,CASSDQGTSEQYF,TGTGCCAGCAGTGACCAGGGGACGAGCGAGCAGTACTTC
TRBJ1-1,-,TRBV2,-,CAAQGTEAFF,TGTGCCGCCCAGGGGACTGAAGCTTTCTTT
TRBJ2-1,-,TRBV4-2,TRBD2,CASSQEGPPAGGREQFF,TGTGCCAGCAGCCAAGAAGGTCCCCCAGCGGGGGGGCGTGAGCAGTTCTTC
TRBJ1-5,-,TRBV10-3,TRBD1,CALQGGYQPQHF,TGTGCCCTACAGGGGGGGTATCAGCCCCAGCATTTT
TRBJ2-7,-,TRBV6-1,-,CASSSVGWEQYF,TGTGCCAGCAGTTCGGTCGGGTGGGAGCAGTACTTC
TRBJ1-5,-,TRBV19,TRBD1,CASSDRVRQPQHF,TGTGCCAGTAGCGACAGGGTTCGGCAGCCCCAGCATTTT
TRBJ2-2,once,TRBV11-1,-,CASSSEGPGELFF,TGTGCCAGCAGCTCGGAGGGACCCGGGGAGCTGTTTTTT
TRBJ2-7,-,TRBV7-2,-,CASSLSLGGGLYEQYF,TGTGCCAGCAGCCTGTCGCTTGGGGGGGGGCTCTACGAGCAGTACTTC
TRBJ1-2,-,TRBV19,TRBD1,CASSRTGTDYGYTF,TGTGCCAGTAGCCGAACCGGGACAGACTATGGCTACACCTTC
TRBJ2-3,-,TRBV7-8,-,CATRRGAWEDTQYF,TGTGCCACAAGACGGGGGGCTTGGGAAGATACGCAGTATTTT
TRBJ1-1,-,TRBV6-5,-,CASSPTGPPDTEAFF,TGTGCCAGCAGTCCCACAGGCCCCCCGGACACTGAAGCTTTCTTT
TRBJ2-2,-,TRBV6-1,TRBD2,CASSEERGGPPGTGELFF,TGTGCCAGCAGTGAGGAGCGGGGAGGCCCCCCGGGCACCGGGGAGCTGTTTTTT
TRBJ1-6,-,TRBV4-1,-,CASGEGDNSPLHF,TGCGCCAGCGGAGAAGGGGATAATTCACCCCTCCACTTT
TRBJ1-2,-,TRBV27,-,CASKEPGPLYGYTF,TGTGCCAGCAAGGAGCCAGGGCCGCTCTATGGCTACACCTTC
TRBJ2-7,few,TRBV10-3,TRBD1,CATRTGDTYEQYF,TGTGCCACGAGGACAGGGGATACCTACGAGCAGTACTTC
TRBJ2-7,few,TRBV28,TRBD1,CASREDRSSYEQYF,TGTGCCAGCAGGGAGGACAGGAGCAGTTACGAGCAGTACTTC
TRBJ2-6,-,TRBV5-1,TRBD2,CASSLGTSGGPVTTSGANVLTF,TGCGCCAGCAGCTTGGGGACTAGCGGGGGGCCTGTTACGACCTCTGGGGCCAACGTCCTGACTTTC
TRBJ2-3,-,TRBV14,TRBD1,CASSQAPGQYTDTQYF,TGTGCCAGCAGCCAAGCCCCGGGACAGTACACAGATACGCAGTATTTT
TRBJ1-1,-,TRBV6-4,TRBD1,CASSDRTGTGAFF,TGTGCCAGCAGTGACCGGACCGGGACAGGAGCTTTCTTT
TRBJ2-1,-,TRBV10-2,TRBD1,CASSRQGTNEQFF,TGCGCCAGCTCCAGACAGGGGACGAATGAGCAGTTCTTC
TRBJ1-4,-,TRBV5-1,TRBD1,CASSHRTGFPSPKLFF,TGCGCCAGCAGCCACCGGACAGGGTTTCCATCTCCAAAACTGTTTTTT
TRBJ2-3,-,TRBV12-5,TRBD1,CASGRDSNTDTQYF,TGTGCTAGTGGCCGGGACAGCAACACAGATACGCAGTATTTT
TRBJ2-2,-,TRBV13,TRBD2,CASRRREYTGELFF,TGTGCCAGTCGACGGCGGGAGTACACCGGGGAGCTGTTTTTT
TRBJ2-1,-,TRBV6-5,-,CASSYLDPTGGNEQFF,TGTGCCAGCAGTTACTTGGACCCGACCGGGGGCAATGAGCAGTTCTTC
TRBJ2-7,once,TRBV25-1,-,CASSQGYEQYF,TGTGCCAGCTCACAGGGCTACGAGCAGTACTTC